This record looks at one T cell receptor beta chain sequence and its context. Its antigen target is currently unknown. Per-base quality was not reported, and no clone a single base away is much larger than it. The data stem from a study of shared clonotypes between healthy human individuals (dated by TCRdb to 2019 to 2021). Concerning the study at large: The cohort comprised two women and a few men aged 18 to 49 years. Per donor, three plates each were used for CD4 naive and CD4 memory, two for CD8 naive, and one for CD8 memory. Different laboratories and diverse techniques were used to prepare libraries and sequence TCR repertoires, to increase sequencing depth and limit assay-specific biases. Between about 0.8 and 8.9 billion PBMCs per donor were obtained by leukapheresis. Blood TCR repertoires of a handful of healthy adults were deeply sequenced to estimate repertoire size and the extent of clonotype sharing between individuals.

For the CD8 naive samples, CD45RO-negative cells were positively selected for CCR7, yielding a CD45RA+CCR7+ population from which TemRA cells were excluded. The donors were healthy, HIV-negative adults who had no recently reported acute infections or vaccinations. All donors were Caucasian adults living in Nashville, Tennessee, USA. Blood was obtained by leukapheresis, after which PBMCs were separated by Ficoll-Histopaque density gradient centrifugation and cryopreserved in liquid nitrogen vapor phase. Analytical flow cytometry was used to check the purity and quantity of every magnetically sorted T cell population. From each sorted fraction, genomic DNA was isolated and quantified by UV absorbance on a Nanodrop 2000c. General findings and caveats noted by the study authors: Compared with non-shared clonotypes, the clonotypes found in all four sorted-subset donors had higher generation probabilities. Sampling was restricted to blood, and TCR repertoires in tissue are likely to differ from TCR repertoires in blood. Estimated clonotype richness was generally larger for naive than for memory subsets. Based on pairwise subsampling, the degree of clonotype sharing among donors was expected to be affected by sequencing depth. Rarefaction of sorted-subset datasets indicated incomplete sequencing despite the large sequencing depth. Roughly 5.2% of naive CD4, 3.5% of naive CD8, 2.3% of memory CD4, and around 0.4% of memory CD8 clonotypes were shared across several donors. Because the study included a small number of donors, the genetic and exposure-history diversity represented was limited.

The CDR3 goes from the cysteine to the phenylalanine over 14 residues. Of all the DNA, just the CDR3 is kept, 42 bases in frame from base 1. The germline V gene (reference sequence) gives CDR1 as WNHNN and CDR2 as SYGVQD. From V the trimming removes 8 bases and from J it removes 7 bases, while the gene matches leave 5 bases of the junction unaccounted for. Using the deep immunoSEQ assay, multiplex PCR amplified TCR CDR3 regions from genomic DNA. Extracted genomic DNA from each cell subset was spread evenly across all wells of several immunoSEQ 96-well plates, with each plate serving as a replicate. Each replicate PCR for sorted subsets received approximately 200 ng genomic DNA, equal to 30,000 or so T cell genomes. Purified libraries were measured with a Qubit 3.0 fluorometer, size-checked on a Bioanalyzer 2100, and measured again with the KAPA Library Quantification kit. Every immunoSEQ 96-well plate was sequenced on a separate single-read 150-cycle Illumina NextSeq 550 flow cell. Processing in the source paper ran as follows. Because the immunoSEQ output included only junctional sequences and no quality scores, the filtering could not be the same as the filtering used for full-length reads. To assign V/J genes and CDR3, sequences were annotated using PyIR, a Python wrapper for IgBLAST v1.9, with IMGT germline references. Reads were filtered out if the reads had weak V/J assignments (E-value above 1e-6), no CDR3, stop codons, out-of-frame junctions, or ambiguous translated residues. V3J clonotypes were defined as sequences sharing the same inferred V gene, J gene, and CDR3 amino acid sequence. Percentage overlap between repertoires was computed as shared unique clonotypes divided by the size of the smaller repertoire. RTK rarefaction, the Chao1 estimator, and Recon v2.1 estimates of unobserved clonotypes were used to assess repertoire richness. Generation probabilities for all TCRbeta clonotypes obtained by the gDNA method from a few donors were computed using OLGA. Here the immuneACCESS table is served through TCRdb, limited to in-frame sequences with V and J called. Missing clones are a known gap in these copies; in checked studies unresolved V genes cover under half, and the rest lacks a known reason. That table is the source of V, J and clone size, and D and trimming were worked out from the DNA. Here the sample has roughly 2,000,000 clones; over 85% occur a single time. 1% to 1.5% of the sample is held by the ten biggest clonotypes.

The specimen was naive CD8+ T cells sorted from blood. This specimen's cell subset or site label, per the study, means: CD45RA+CCR7+. Rearrangement joined TRBV10-1 to TRBJ2-2, and TRBD1 aligns with 12 junction nucleotides. This clonotype originated in a man aged 18 to 30 in good health. The CDR3 is CASRGQGAGGELFF. The nucleotide sequence reads as follows: TGCGCCAGCCGGGGACAGGGGGCTGGCGGGGAGCTGTTTTTT.